This T cell receptor beta chain originates from a study of cytomegalovirus exposure and HLA in healthy donors. Whole-study context: The approximately 100 million unique TCR beta sequences, from about 179 million T cells, were found by an earlier analysis. Caucasian-associated ancestry cluster membership applied to about four fifths of 398 genotyped donors.

Worth noting for this clone: Its matching antigen is unknown.

Germline lookup yields CDR1 KGHSH and CDR2 LQKENI. The CDR3 extends over 13 amino acids. V was shortened by 6 bases and J by 4 bases, with 13 bases between the two germline ends. Study-level points and caveats: Some public TCRs appeared in many individuals, while most sequences were rare.

The PCR employed 60 Vbeta primers together with 13 Jbeta primers. Generated by immunoSEQ multiplex PCR, the TCRdb table keeps only in-frame clones and is missing some. Here the sample spans about 160,000 clones, 70% to 80% being singletons. The source material was PBMCs. The V gene is TRBV18, the J gene TRBJ2-7, with D uncertain. The clonotype originates from a man younger than 35 in good health and CMV-seropositive. CDR3 residues: CASSQTSGYEQYF. The CDR3 coding sequence is TGTGCCAGCTCGCAAACCAGTGGTTACGAGCAGTACTTC.